The clone carrying this T cell receptor (beta chain) showed up just a few times. The antigen is undetermined. The sample comes from a study of type 1 regulatory T cells. TCRdb ran MiXCR on the reads and lists one entry per CDR3 protein. This sample has 5,000 to 6,500 distinct CDR3 sequences; 26% occur once, and the top ten carry about 40%. General study findings and limits: Tr1 cells had a more restricted TCR repertoire than non-Tr1 cells.

The CDR3 consists of 16 residues. The V and J ends lost 3 bases and 0 bases, in that order; junction bases with no gene match: 5. CDR1 LGHDT and CDR2 YNNKEL come from the germline V gene (reference sequence). The source material was cultured type 1 regulatory T (Tr1) cells, either the whole culture or a sorted fraction (not recorded which). The receptor was derived from a human donor in good health. The V call is TRBV3-1, the J call TRBJ1-1; TRBD1 agrees at 9 bases. CDR3 coding DNA: TGTGCCAGCAGCCAGCACGGACAGGGGTTGAACACTGAAGCTTTCTTT. Amino acid sequence: CASSQHGQGLNTEAFF.